This TCR beta chain was sequenced in a study of beta chain features in type 1 diabetes. Isolated RNA was reverse transcribed in full, so expressed TCRB transcripts were sequenced. Assay used: immunoSEQ multiplex PCR; TCRdb lists only in-frame clones, some missing. This sample has 200,000 to 250,000 clones, with 7.5% to 10% found just once. The CDR3 is made up of 14 amino acids. CDR1 SGHRS and CDR2 YFSETQ come from the germline V gene. Trimming cost V 5 bases and J 6 bases, with 16 bases left between them. Central memory, naive, regulatory and stem cell-like memory CD4+ cells were sorted by CD45RO/CCR7/CD25/CD127/CD95/CD27.

Source material: naive CD4+ T cells from blood. This sequence originates from a young woman in good health. V and J are TRBV5-1 and TRBJ2-3; D possibly corresponds to TRBD2 (6 bases). CDR3 bases: TGCGCCAGCAGTTTAGGGACTCCCCCCGATACGCAGTATTTT. Its protein product is CASSLGTPPDTQYF. Looking up the rest from reference TRBV5-1 and TRBJ2-3 gives the full variable domain: KAGVTQTPRYLIKTRGQQVTLSCSPISGHRSVSWYQQTPGQGLQFLFEYFSETQRNKGNFPGRFSGRQFSNSRSEMNVSTLELGDSALYLCASSLGTPPDTQYFGPGTRLTVL.